This T cell receptor beta chain was sequenced during a study of blood T cell repertoires in COVID-19. Study-wide background: Sites in the United States, Italy and Spain provided acute and convalescent COVID-19 samples. The cDNA or gDNA used as material had been derived from T cells, B-cell-depleted T cells, or PBMCs.

V lost 0 bases and J lost 0, with 15 bases in between. The CDR3 runs 19 residues. The germline CDR1 and CDR2 sequences are SGHVS and FQNEAQ. Per the original methods: Reference gene primers were amplified, and this amplification served to estimate nucleated cell counts. Profiling relied on immunoSEQ multiplex PCR, and the TCRdb table lists in-frame clones only, not all of them. V and J calls plus clone size are reproduced from that table; the DNA served to infer D and trimming. The sample shows a few hundred thousand clones, 86% of them seen only once. This TCR was sampled from a man between 18 and 29 years old with active or convalescent COVID-19. Sequencing input: peripheral blood. This rearrangement joins TRBV7-8 to TRBJ2-6, with D possibly being TRBD1 (5 bases). In DNA, the CDR3 is TGTGCCAGCAGCTTAGCGTTAGGGGCAGCAAGCTCTGGGGCCAACGTCCTGACTTTC. Encoded protein: CASSLALGAASSGANVLTF.